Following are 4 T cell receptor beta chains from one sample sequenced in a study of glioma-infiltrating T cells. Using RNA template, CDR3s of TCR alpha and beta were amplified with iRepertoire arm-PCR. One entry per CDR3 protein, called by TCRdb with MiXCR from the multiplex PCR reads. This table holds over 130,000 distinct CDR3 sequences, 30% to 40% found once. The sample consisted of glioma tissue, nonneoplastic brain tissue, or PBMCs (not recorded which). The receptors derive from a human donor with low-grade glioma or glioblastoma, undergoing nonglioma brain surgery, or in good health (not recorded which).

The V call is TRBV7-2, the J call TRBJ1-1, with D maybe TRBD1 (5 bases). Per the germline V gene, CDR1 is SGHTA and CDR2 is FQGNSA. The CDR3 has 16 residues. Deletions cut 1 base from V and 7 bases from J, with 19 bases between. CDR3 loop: CASSLGAGAEWGEAFF. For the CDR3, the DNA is TGTGCCAGCAGCTTAGGGGCTGGGGCCGAATGGGGTGAAGCTTTCTTT.

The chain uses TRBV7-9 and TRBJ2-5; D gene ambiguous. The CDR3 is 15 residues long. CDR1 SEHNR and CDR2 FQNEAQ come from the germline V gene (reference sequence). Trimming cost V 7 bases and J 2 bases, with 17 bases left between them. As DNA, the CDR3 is TGTGCCAGCACCCTACAGTCGAACCCACAAGAGACCCAGTACTTC. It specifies CASTLQSNPQETQYF.

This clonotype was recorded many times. CDR3 protein: CASIPQGARNEAFF. The DNA of the CDR3 is TGTGCCAGCATTCCCCAGGGGGCGCGGAATGAAGCTTTCTTT. The rearrangement joins TRBV12-3 or TRBV12-4 to TRBJ1-1, with TRBD1 matching 8 bases. The ends lost 7 bases at V and 7 bases at J; junction bases unmatched: 11. CDR3 length equals 14 residues.

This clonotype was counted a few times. The CDR3 region is CASSLQGGEQFF. The CDR3 nucleotides are TGTGCCAGCAGTCTACAGGGGGGTGAGCAGTTCTTC. This chain joins TRBV27 and TRBJ2-1; 8 bases map to TRBD1. The CDR3 spans 12 residues. CDR1 is MNHEY, CDR2 SMNVEV, per germline (reference sequence). V shed 5 bases and J 9 bases; nucleotides not matched to a gene: 3.